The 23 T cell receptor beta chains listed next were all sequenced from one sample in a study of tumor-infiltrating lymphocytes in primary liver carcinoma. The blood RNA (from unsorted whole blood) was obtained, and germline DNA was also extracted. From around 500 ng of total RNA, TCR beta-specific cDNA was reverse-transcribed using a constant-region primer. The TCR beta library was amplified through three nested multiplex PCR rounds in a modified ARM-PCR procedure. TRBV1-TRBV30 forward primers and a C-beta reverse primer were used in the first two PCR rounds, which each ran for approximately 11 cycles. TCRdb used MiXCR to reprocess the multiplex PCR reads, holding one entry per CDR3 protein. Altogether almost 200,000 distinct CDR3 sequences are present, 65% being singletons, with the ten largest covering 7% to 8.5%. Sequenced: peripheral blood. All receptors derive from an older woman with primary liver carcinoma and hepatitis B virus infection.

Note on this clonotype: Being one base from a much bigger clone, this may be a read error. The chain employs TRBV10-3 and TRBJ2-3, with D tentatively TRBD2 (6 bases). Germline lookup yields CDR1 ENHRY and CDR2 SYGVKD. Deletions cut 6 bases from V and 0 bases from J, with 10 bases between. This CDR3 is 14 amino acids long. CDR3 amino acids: CAISGTRSTDTQYF. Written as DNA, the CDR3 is TGTGCCATCAGCGGGACTCGGAGCACAGATACGCAGTATTTT.

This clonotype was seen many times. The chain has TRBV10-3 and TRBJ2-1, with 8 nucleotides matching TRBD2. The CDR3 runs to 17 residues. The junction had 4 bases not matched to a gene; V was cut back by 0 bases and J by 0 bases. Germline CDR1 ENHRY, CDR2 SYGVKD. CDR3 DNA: TGTGCCATCAGTGAGTCTGAGCGGGAGAGCTCCTACAATGAGCAGTTCTTC. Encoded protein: CAISESERESSYNEQFF.

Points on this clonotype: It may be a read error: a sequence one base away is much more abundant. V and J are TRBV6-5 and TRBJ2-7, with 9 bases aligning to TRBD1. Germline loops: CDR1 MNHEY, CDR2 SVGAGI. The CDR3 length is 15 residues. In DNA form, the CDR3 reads TGTGCCAGCGGTTACAGTGGGACAGGGAGGTACGAGCAGTACTTC. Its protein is CASGYSGTGRYEQYF.

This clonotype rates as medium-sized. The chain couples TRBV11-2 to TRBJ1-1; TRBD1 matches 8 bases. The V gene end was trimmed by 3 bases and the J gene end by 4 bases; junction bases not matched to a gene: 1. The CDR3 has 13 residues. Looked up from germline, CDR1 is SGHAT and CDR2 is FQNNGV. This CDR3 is CASSFTGGTEAFF. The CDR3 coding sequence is TGTGCCAGCAGCTTCACAGGGGGCACTGAAGCTTTCTTT.

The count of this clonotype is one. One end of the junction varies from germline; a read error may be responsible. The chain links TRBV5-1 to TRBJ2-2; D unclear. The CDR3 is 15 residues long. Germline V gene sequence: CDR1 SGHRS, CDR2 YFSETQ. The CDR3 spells CASSPKLGNTGELFF. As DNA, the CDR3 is TGCGCTAGCAGCCCTAAGCTAGGGAACACCGGGGAGCTGTTTTTT.

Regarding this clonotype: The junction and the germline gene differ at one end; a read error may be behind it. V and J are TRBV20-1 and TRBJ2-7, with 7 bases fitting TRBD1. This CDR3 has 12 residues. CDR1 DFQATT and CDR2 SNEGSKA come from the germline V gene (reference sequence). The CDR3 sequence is CSVRPTGWEQYF. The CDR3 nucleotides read TGCAGTGTTAGACCGACAGGGTGGGAGCAGTACTTC.

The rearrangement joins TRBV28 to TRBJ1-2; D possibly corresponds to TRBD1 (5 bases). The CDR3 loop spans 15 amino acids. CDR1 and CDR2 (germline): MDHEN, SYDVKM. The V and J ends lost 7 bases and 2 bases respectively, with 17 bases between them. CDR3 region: CASNSGPAGNYGYTF. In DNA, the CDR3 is TGTGCCAGCAATTCGGGACCCGCTGGAAACTATGGCTACACCTTC.

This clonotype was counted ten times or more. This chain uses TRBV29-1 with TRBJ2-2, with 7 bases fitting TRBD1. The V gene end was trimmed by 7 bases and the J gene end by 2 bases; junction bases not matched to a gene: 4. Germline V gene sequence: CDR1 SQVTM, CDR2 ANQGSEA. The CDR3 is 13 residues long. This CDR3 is CSARTGNTGELFF. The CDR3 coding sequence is TGCAGCGCACGGACAGGCAACACCGGGGAGCTGTTTTTT.

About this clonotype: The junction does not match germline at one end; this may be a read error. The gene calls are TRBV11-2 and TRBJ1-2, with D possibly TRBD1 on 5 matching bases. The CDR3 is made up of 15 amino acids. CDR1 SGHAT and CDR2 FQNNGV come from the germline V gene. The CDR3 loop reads CASNLDQGAIYGYIF. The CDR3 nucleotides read TGTGCCAGCAACTTAGATCAGGGAGCAATCTATGGCTACATCTTC.

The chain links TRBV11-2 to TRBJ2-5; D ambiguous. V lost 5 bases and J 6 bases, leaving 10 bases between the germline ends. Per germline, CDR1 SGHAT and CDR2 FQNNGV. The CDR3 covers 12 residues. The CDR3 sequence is CASSGRPQTQYF. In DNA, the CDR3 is TGTGCCAGCAGCGGACGGCCACAGACCCAGTACTTC.

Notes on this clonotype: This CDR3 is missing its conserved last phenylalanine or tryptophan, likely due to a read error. The DNA of the CDR3 is TGTGCCAGCAGTGACCCAGAGGGTCCCTACGAGCAGTACCTC. Residues: CASSDPEGPYEQYL. The V gene is TRBV6-1, the J gene TRBJ2-7; tentative D call: TRBD2 (5 bases). Trimming shortened V by 3 bases and J by 2 bases, and 11 bases separated the two germline ends. CDR3 length: 14 amino acids. Germline V gives CDR1 MNHNS, CDR2 SASEGT.

CDR3 nucleotides: TGTGCCAGCAGCTTAGGGGTGGCCCTAGTGGGCGAGGACATAGATACGCAGTATTTT. Residues: CASSLGVALVGEDIDTQYF. This chain links TRBV11-2 with TRBJ2-3, with TRBD1 as a possible D gene (5 bases). This CDR3 region has 19 residues. CDR1 and CDR2 (germline): SGHAT, FQNNGV. V was clipped by 1 base and J by 5 bases, with 25 bases between them.

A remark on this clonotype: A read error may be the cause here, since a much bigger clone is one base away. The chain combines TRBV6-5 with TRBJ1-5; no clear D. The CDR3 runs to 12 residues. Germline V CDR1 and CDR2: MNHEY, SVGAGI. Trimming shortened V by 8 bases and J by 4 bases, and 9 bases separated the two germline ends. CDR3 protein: CASATRNQPQHF. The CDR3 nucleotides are TGTGCCAGCGCCACTAGAAATCAGCCCCAGCATTTT.

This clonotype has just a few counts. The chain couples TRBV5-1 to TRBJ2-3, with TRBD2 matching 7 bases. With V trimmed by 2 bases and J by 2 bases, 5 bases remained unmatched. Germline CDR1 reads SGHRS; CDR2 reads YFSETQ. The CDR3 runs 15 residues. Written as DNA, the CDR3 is TGCGCCAGCAGCTTAAGTCTAGCGGACACAGATACGCAGTATTTT. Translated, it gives CASSLSLADTDTQYF.

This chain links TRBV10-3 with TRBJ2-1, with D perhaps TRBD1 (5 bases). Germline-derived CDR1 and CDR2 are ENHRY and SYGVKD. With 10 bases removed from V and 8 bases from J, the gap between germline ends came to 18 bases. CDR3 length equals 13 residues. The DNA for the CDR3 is TGTGCCACTATGGGCAGGGCGTACGATGAGCAGTTCTTC. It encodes CATMGRAYDEQFF.

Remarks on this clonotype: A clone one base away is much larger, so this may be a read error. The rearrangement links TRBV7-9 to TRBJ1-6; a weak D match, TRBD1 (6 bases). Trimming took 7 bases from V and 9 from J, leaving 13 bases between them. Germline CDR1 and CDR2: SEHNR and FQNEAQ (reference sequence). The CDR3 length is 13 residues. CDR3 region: CASNSDSLSPLHF. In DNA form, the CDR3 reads TGTGCCAGCAACTCGGACAGTCTTTCACCCCTCCACTTT.

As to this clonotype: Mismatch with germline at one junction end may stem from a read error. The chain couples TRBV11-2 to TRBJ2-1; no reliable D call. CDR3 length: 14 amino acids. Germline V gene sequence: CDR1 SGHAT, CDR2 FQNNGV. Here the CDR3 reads CASSLEGLYNGQFF. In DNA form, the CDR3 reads TGTGCCAGCAGCTTAGAAGGGCTTTACAATGGGCAGTTCTTC.

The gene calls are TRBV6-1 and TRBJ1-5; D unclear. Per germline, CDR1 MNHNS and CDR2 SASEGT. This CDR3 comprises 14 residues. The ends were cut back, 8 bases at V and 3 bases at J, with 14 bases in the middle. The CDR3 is CASLREFNNQPQHF. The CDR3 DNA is TGTGCCAGCCTCCGGGAATTCAACAATCAGCCCCAGCATTTT.

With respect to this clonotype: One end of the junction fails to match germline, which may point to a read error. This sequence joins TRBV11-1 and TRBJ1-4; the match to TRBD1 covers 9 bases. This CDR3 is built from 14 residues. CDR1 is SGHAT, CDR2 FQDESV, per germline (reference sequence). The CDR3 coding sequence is TGTACCAGCAGCCAAACAGGGGGCAGCGAAAAACTGTCTTTT. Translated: CTSSQTGGSEKLSF.

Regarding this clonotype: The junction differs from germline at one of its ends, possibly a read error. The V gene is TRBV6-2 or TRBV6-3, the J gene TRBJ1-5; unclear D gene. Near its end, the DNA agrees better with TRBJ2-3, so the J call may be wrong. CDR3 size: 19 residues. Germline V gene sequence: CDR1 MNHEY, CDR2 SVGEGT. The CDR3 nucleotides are TGTACCAGCAGTTACACCACCCCCCGCCTGGGCAGAAGCAATCAGCCCCAGTATTTT. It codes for CTSSYTTPRLGRSNQPQYF.

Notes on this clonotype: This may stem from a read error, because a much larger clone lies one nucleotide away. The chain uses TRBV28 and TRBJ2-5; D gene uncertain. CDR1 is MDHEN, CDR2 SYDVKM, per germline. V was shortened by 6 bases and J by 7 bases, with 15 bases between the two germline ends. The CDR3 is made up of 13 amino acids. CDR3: CASSPTAKGTQYF. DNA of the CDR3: TGTGCCAGCAGCCCTACGGCCAAAGGGACCCAGTACTTC.

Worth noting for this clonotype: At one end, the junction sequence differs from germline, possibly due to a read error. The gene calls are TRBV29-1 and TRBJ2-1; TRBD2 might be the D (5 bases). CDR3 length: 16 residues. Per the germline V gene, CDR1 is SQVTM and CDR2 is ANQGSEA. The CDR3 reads CSVADPISEPYNERFF. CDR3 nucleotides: TGCAGCGTTGCAGACCCCATTAGCGAACCATACAATGAGCGGTTCTTC.

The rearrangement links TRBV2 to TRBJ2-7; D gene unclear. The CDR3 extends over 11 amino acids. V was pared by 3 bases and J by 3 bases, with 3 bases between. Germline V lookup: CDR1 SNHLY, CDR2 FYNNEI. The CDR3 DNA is TGTGCCAGCAGTGACCACTACGAGCAGTACTTC. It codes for CASSDHYEQYF.